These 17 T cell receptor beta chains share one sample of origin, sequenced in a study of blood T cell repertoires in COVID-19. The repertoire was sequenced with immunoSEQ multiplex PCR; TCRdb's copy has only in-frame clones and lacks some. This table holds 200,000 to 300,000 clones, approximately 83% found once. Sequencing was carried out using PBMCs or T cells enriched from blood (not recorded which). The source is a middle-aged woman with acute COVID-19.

The CDR3 DNA reads TGTGCCAGCAGTTTAGGCGGTATGAATCAGCCCCAGCATTTT. It encodes CASSLGGMNQPQHF. This chain uses TRBV28 with TRBJ1-5; no clear D. Trimming removed 2 bases at V and 4 bases at J, with 9 bases between. The CDR3 runs to 14 residues. Germline V gives CDR1 MDHEN, CDR2 SYDVKM.

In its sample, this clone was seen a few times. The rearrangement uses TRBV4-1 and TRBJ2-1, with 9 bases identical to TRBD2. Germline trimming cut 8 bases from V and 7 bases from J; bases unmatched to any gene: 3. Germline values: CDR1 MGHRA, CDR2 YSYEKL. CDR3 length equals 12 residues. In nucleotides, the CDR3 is TGCGCCAGCCGAGCGGGAGGAAATGAGCAGTTCTTC. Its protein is CASRAGGNEQFF.

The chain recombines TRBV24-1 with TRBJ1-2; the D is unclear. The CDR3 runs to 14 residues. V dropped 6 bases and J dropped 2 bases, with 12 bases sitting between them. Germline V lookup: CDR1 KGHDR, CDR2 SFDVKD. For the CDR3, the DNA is TGTGCCACCAGTCGGGGAGATCGCAACTATGGCTACACCTTC. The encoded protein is CATSRGDRNYGYTF.

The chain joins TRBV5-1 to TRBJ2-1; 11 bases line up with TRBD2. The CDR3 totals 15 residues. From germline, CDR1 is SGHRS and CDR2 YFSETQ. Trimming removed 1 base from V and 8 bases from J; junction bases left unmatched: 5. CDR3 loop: CASSLTSGRNDEQFF. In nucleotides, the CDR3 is TGCGCCAGCAGCTTGACTAGCGGGAGAAACGATGAGCAGTTCTTC. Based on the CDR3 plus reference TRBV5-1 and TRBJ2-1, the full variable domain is KAGVTQTPRYLIKTRGQQVTLSCSPISGHRSVSWYQQTPGQGLQFLFEYFSETQRNKGNFPGRFSGRQFSNSRSEMNVSTLELGDSALYLCASSLTSGRNDEQFFGPGTRLTVL.

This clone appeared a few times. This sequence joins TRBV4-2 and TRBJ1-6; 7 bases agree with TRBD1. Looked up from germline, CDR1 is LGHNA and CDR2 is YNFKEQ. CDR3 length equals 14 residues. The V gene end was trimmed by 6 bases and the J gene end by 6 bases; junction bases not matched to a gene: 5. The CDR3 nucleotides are TGTGCCAGCAGTGAGGGACAGACTAATTCACCCCTCCACTTT. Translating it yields CASSEGQTNSPLHF.

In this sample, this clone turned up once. CDR3 residues: CASSDNRESNEKLFF. The CDR3 DNA is TGTGCCAGCAGTGACAACAGGGAGTCGAATGAAAAACTGTTTTTT. The chain is built from TRBV6-1 and TRBJ1-4; weak D call: TRBD1 (6 bases). The germline V gene has CDR1 MNHNS and CDR2 SASEGT. CDR3 length: 15 amino acids. The germline V and J ends were trimmed by 3 bases and 5 bases, with 13 bases remaining between them.

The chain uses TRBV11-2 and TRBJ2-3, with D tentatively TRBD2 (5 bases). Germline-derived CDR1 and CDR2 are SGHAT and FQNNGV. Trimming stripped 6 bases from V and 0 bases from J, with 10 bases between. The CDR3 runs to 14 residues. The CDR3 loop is CASSLGGSTDTQYF. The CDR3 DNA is TGTGCCAGCAGTCTGGGCGGGAGCACAGATACGCAGTATTTT.

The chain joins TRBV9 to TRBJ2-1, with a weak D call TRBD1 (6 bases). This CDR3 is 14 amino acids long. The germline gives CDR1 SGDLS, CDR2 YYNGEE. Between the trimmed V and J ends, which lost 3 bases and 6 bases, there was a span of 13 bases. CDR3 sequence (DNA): TGTGCCAGCAGCGCCCGGACAGAACTCAATGAGCAGTTCTTC. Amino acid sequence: CASSARTELNEQFF. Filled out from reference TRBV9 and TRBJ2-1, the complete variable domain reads DSGVTQTPKHLITATGQRVTLRCSPRSGDLSVYWYQQSLDQGLQFLIQYYNGEERAKGNILERFSAQQFPDLHSELNLSSLELGDSALYFCASSARTELNEQFFGPGTRLTVL.

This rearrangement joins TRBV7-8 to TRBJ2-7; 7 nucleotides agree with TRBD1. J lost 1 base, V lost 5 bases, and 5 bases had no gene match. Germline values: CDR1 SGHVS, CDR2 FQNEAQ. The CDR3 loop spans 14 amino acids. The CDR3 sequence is CASSRRDSSYEQYF. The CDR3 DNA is TGTGCCAGCAGCCGCCGGGACAGTTCCTACGAGCAGTACTTC. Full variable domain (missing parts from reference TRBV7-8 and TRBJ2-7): GAGVSQSPRYKVAKRGQDVALRCDPISGHVSLFWYQQALGQGPEFLTYFQNEAQLDKSGLPSDRFFAERPEGSVSTLKIQRTQQEDSAVYLCASSRRDSSYEQYFGPGTRLTVT.

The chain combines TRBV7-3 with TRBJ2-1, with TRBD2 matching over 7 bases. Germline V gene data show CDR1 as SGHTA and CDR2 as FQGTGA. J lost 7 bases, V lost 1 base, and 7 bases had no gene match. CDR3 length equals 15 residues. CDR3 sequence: CASSLIAGVSNEQFF. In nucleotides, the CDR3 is TGTGCCAGCAGCTTAATCGCGGGAGTAAGTAATGAGCAGTTCTTC.

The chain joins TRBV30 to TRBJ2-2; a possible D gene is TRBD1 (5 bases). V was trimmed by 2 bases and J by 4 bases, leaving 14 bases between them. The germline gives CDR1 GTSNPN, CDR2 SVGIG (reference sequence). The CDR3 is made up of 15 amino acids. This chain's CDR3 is CAWSSTGHPTGELFF. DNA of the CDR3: TGTGCCTGGAGTAGTACCGGACACCCCACCGGGGAGCTGTTTTTT.

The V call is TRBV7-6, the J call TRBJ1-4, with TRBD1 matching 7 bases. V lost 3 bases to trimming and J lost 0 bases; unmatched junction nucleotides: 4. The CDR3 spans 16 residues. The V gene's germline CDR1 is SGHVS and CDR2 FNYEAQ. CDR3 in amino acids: CASSLGQGATNEKLFF. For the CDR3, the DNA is TGTGCCAGCAGCTTGGGCCAGGGGGCAACTAATGAAAAACTGTTTTTT. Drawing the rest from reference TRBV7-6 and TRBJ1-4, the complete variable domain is GAGVSQSPRYKVTKRGQDVALRCDPISGHVSLYWYRQALGQGPEFLTYFNYEAQQDKSGLPNDRFSAERPEGSISTLTIQRTEQRDSAMYRCASSLGQGATNEKLFFGSGTQLSVL.

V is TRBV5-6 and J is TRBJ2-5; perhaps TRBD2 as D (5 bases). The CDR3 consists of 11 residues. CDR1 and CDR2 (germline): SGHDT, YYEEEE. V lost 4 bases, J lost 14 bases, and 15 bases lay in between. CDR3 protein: CASSATSSVYF. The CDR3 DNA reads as TGTGCCAGCAGCGCCACTAGTAGTGTTTACTTC.

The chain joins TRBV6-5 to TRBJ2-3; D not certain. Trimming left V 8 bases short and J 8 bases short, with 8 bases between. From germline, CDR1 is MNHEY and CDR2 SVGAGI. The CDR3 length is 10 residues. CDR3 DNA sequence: TGTGCCAGCTTACTTGGTACGCAGTATTTT. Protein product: CASLLGTQYF.

CDR3 residues: CASSAPSVREQYF. The CDR3 DNA follows: TGTGCCAGCAGTGCGCCTAGCGTGCGGGAGCAGTACTTC. The chain joins TRBV25-1 to TRBJ2-7, with a weak D call TRBD2 (6 bases). With 4 bases removed from V and 7 bases from J, the gap between germline ends came to 14 bases. The CDR3 loop spans 13 amino acids. Germline V CDR1 and CDR2: MGHDK, SYGVNS.

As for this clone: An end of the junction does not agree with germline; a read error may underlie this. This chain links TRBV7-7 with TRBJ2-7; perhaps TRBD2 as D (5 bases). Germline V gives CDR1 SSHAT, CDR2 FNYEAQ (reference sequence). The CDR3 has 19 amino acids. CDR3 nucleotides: TGTGCTAGCAGCTTACTAGAATCTCCGTCGCCGGGTAGTACCTACGAGCAGTACTTC. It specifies CASSLLESPSPGSTYEQYF.

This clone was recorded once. Here the CDR3 DNA reads TGTGCCAGCAGCCAGGGCGTTTACGAGCAGTACTTC. Protein: CASSQGVYEQYF. The chain links TRBV3-1 (or the pseudogene TRBV3-2) to TRBJ2-7; no clear D gene. V was trimmed by 3 bases and J by 4 bases, leaving 7 bases between them. The germline CDR1 and CDR2 sequences are LGHDT and YNNKEL (reference sequence). CDR3 length: 12 amino acids.